The T cell receptor (beta chain) under discussion was sequenced for a study of blood T cell repertoires in COVID-19. Whole-study context: Sites in the United States, Italy and Spain provided acute and convalescent COVID-19 samples.

This CDR3 contains 18 residues. V shed 0 bases, J shed 2 bases, and the junction held 8 bases outside the gene matches. Germline V lookup: CDR1 LGHNA, CDR2 YNFKEQ. Per the original data handling: Using reference gene primer amplification, nucleated cell counts were estimated. Here immunoSEQ multiplex PCR was the method, and the copy in TCRdb shows in-frame clones only, minus some. V, J and clone size are those of that table, while D and trimming were read from the DNA. The table has just under 150,000 clones, about 80% seen once. The chain uses TRBV4-2 and TRBJ1-3; 9 positions match TRBD1. The sequence was obtained from a human donor in a cohort sampled during active COVID-19. Material: peripheral blood. CDR3 in amino acids: CASSQDGTGFGAGNTIYF. CDR3 nucleotides: TGTGCCAGCAGCCAAGATGGGACAGGGTTTGGGGCTGGAAACACCATATATTTT.